Presented here are 25 T cell receptor beta chains from one specimen sequenced in a study of blood T cells in healthy people across ages. With a J-beta primer mix and a sample-barcoded 5' primer, a second PCR ran about 7 to 12 cycles. TCRdb ran MiXCR on the 5' RACE reads and lists one entry per CDR3 protein. The sample lists about 500,000 distinct CDR3 sequences; 24% were seen once. These data were likewise used in another study, on T cells of mothers and their children.

The sample consisted of blood. Receptor source: a boy between 10 and 17 years old in good health.

This clonotype was picked up a small number of times. The chain recombines TRBV5-1 with TRBJ1-2, with TRBD1 identical over 7 bases. CDR1 and CDR2 from the germline V gene are SGHRS and YFSETQ. With 0 bases clipped from V and 2 bases from J, the junction kept 10 bases outside the gene matches. The CDR3 totals 17 residues. The CDR3 loop is CASSLVEGASVNYGYTF. CDR3 sequence (DNA): TGCGCCAGCAGCTTGGTGGAGGGGGCCTCTGTGAACTATGGCTACACCTTC.

This chain links TRBV7-2 with TRBJ1-4, with D perhaps matching TRBD1 (5 bases). This CDR3 spans 17 amino acids. V was trimmed by 2 bases and J by 0 bases, leaving 13 bases between them. The germline CDR1 and CDR2 sequences are SGHTA and FQGNSA. The CDR3 region has the DNA TGTGCCAGCAGCTTACAGGGCCACGTGGCAACTAATGAAAAACTGTTTTTT. Translation: CASSLQGHVATNEKLFF.

This clonotype occurred a few times. The CDR3 nucleotides are TGCAGTGCTAGCCTCCCCAGCACAGATACGCAGTATTTT. It translates to CSASLPSTDTQYF. The chain is built from TRBV20-1 and TRBJ2-3; D is uncertain. V shed 3 bases and J shed 0 bases, with 7 bases lying between them. In germline, CDR1 is DFQATT, CDR2 SNEGSKA (reference sequence). The CDR3 is 13 amino acids.

This clonotype was recorded a few times. A read error may produce the germline difference seen at one junction end. The V gene is TRBV27, the J gene TRBJ2-3; TRBD1 matches at 7 bases. Germline loops: CDR1 MNHEY, CDR2 SMNVEV (reference sequence). The CDR3 has 16 amino acids. CDR3 bases: TGTGCCAGCAGTTTTGTGACTCCCGTAGGGACAGATGCGCAGTATTTT. Its translation: CASSFVTPVGTDAQYF.

This rearrangement joins TRBV10-3 to TRBJ1-3; D remains ambiguous. V was cut by 8 bases and J by 1 base, with 9 bases left in between. This CDR3 is 13 amino acids long. The germline V gene has CDR1 ENHRY and CDR2 SYGVKD. CDR3 bases: TGTGCCATCTCACACCCTTCTGGAAACACCATATATTTT. As protein: CAISHPSGNTIYF.

There are many counts of this clonotype. This chain joins TRBV6-1 and TRBJ2-1; maybe TRBD1 (5 bases). The germline V gene has CDR1 MNHNS and CDR2 SASEGT. Trimming pared 5 bases from V and 5 bases from J, leaving 10 bases between. This CDR3 comprises 13 residues. CDR3 nucleotides: TGTGCCAGCAGTCCCCCGACAGACAATGAGCAGTTCTTC. The encoded protein is CASSPPTDNEQFF.

V and J are TRBV7-8 and TRBJ2-5, with unresolved D. V lost 2 bases and J lost 1, with 8 bases in between. The CDR3 loop spans 14 amino acids. The V gene's germline CDR1 is SGHVS and CDR2 FQNEAQ. CDR3 in amino acids: CASSLTMGQETQYF. The CDR3 nucleotides read TGTGCCAGCAGCTTAACGATGGGCCAAGAGACCCAGTACTTC.

The chain employs TRBV29-1 and TRBJ1-1; TRBD1 matches 7 bases. J gave up 5 bases and V 4 bases, and 4 bases lay outside the gene matches. The CDR3 runs to 12 residues. Germline values: CDR1 SQVTM, CDR2 ANQGSEA. The CDR3 nucleotides are TGCAGCGTTGGGACAGGTCAGACTGAAGCTTTCTTT. Protein product: CSVGTGQTEAFF.

The chain links TRBV5-5 to TRBJ2-2, with TRBD2 matching 7 bases. Trimming at V came to 2 bases and at J to 8 bases, leaving 15 bases not matched to a gene. The CDR3 sequence is 17 residues long. CDR1 is SGHKS and CDR2 is YYEKEE in the germline V gene (reference sequence). The CDR3 DNA sequence: TGTGCCAGCAGCTTCCCGACTAGCTATCTAATGCAGGGGGAGCTGTTTTTT. It specifies CASSFPTSYLMQGELFF.

The rearrangement links TRBV5-1 to TRBJ2-3; 8 positions match TRBD2. CDR3 length: 11 amino acids. Trimming removed 4 bases from V and 11 bases from J; junction bases left unmatched: 3. Looked up from germline, CDR1 is SGHRS and CDR2 is YFSETQ. The chain's CDR3 is CASSRTSQQYF. CDR3 DNA: TGCGCCAGCAGCAGGACTAGCCAGCAGTATTTT.

The V and J genes are TRBV6-1 and TRBJ1-1; perhaps TRBD1 as D (5 bases). This CDR3 has 16 amino acids. V lost 1 base to trimming and J lost 1 base, with 13 bases between them. CDR1 MNHNS and CDR2 SASEGT come from the germline V gene. The CDR3 here is CASSEVGGMANTEAFF. Here the CDR3 DNA reads TGTGCCAGCAGTGAAGTCGGGGGGATGGCGAACACTGAAGCTTTCTTT.

This clonotype was seen a handful of times. A read error may produce the germline difference seen at one junction end. The V and J genes are TRBV15 and TRBJ2-7, with D perhaps given as TRBD1 or TRBD2 (5 bases each). The CDR3 is 11 residues long. Germline V gene lookup returns CDR1 LNHNV and CDR2 YYDKDF (reference sequence). The CDR3 DNA follows: TGTGCCACCAGCGGGGGACCGGTTATATTCTTC. It codes for CATSGGPVIFF.

In its sample, this clonotype was seen many times. The rearrangement joins TRBV12-3 or TRBV12-4 to TRBJ2-5, with 7 positions matching TRBD1. The CDR3 sequence is 14 residues long. The V and J ends lost 5 bases and 6 bases, in that order; junction bases with no gene match: 9. This CDR3 is CASSPRDSGKTQYF. The CDR3 coding sequence is TGTGCCAGCAGTCCTCGGGACAGTGGGAAGACCCAGTACTTC.

This chain links TRBV7-8 with TRBJ2-3; D gene uncertain. CDR3 length equals 16 residues. Looked up from germline, CDR1 is SGHVS and CDR2 is FQNEAQ. Trimming cost V 1 base and J 0 bases, with 11 bases left between them. CDR3 in amino acids: CASSLEAYYSTDTQYF. The CDR3 DNA follows: TGTGCCAGCAGCTTAGAGGCATACTATAGCACAGATACGCAGTATTTT.

Comment on this clonotype: The junction differs from germline at one of its ends, possibly a read error. The CDR3 sequence: CASSLSRQGGGSNILTF. As DNA, the CDR3 is TGTGCCAGCAGTTTATCAAGACAGGGAGGTGGGTCCAACATCCTGACTTTC. V gene TRBV28 combines with J gene TRBJ2-6, with a tentative D call TRBD1 (7 bases). Per germline, CDR1 MDHEN and CDR2 SYDVKM. The CDR3 consists of 17 residues.

The rearrangement uses TRBV29-1 and TRBJ2-5, with a possible D match to TRBD1 (5 bases). This CDR3 comprises 13 residues. Germline CDR1 SQVTM, CDR2 ANQGSEA. Trimming stripped 4 bases from V and 1 base from J, with 10 bases between. The CDR3 DNA reads as TGCAGCGTTGGCGCAGGGATCCAAGAGACCCAGTACTTC. Translating gives CSVGAGIQETQYF. The variable domain in full, with the rest retrieved from reference TRBV29-1 and TRBJ2-5, is SAVISQKPSRDICQRGTSLTIQCQVDSQVTMMFWYRQQPGQSLTLIATANQGSEATYESGFVIDKFPISRPNLTFSTLTVSNMSPEDSSIYLCSVGAGIQETQYFGPGTRLLVL.

The chain joins TRBV4-1 to TRBJ2-7; D is uncertain. CDR1 and CDR2 from the germline V gene are MGHRA and YSYEKL. V was cut by 1 base and J by 3 bases, with 7 bases left in between. This CDR3 comprises 13 residues. CDR3 sequence reads: CASSQGSNYEQYF. CDR3 nucleotide sequence: TGCGCCAGCAGCCAAGGGAGTAACTACGAGCAGTACTTC.

The V gene is TRBV28, the J gene TRBJ2-7; tentative D call: TRBD2 (5 bases). CDR1 and CDR2 (germline): MDHEN, SYDVKM. The CDR3 contains 16 residues. V lost 7 bases to trimming and J lost 0 bases, with 19 bases between them. The CDR3 region has the DNA TGTGCCAGCACCCCGGCGGGCCAGAAGAGCTCCTACGAGCAGTACTTC. Protein: CASTPAGQKSSYEQYF. Variable domain in full (rest from reference TRBV28 and TRBJ2-7): DVKVTQSSRYLVKRTGEKVFLECVQDMDHENMFWYRQDPGLGLRLIYFSYDVKMKEKGDIPEGYSVSREKKERFSLILESASTNQTSMYLCASTPAGQKSSYEQYFGPGTRLTVT.

V gene TRBV11-3 combines with J gene TRBJ2-1; no reliable D call. The CDR3 spans 12 residues. V lost 2 bases, J lost 8 bases, and 7 bases lay in between. In germline, CDR1 is SGHNT, CDR2 YENEEA. The chain's CDR3 is CASSLPDHEQFF. In DNA form, the CDR3 reads TGTGCCAGCAGCTTACCTGATCATGAGCAGTTCTTC.

The V and J genes are TRBV20-1 and TRBJ2-5; TRBD2 aligns across 9 bases. Looked up from germline, CDR1 is DFQATT and CDR2 is SNEGSKA (reference sequence). Trimming at V came to 0 bases and at J to 4 bases, leaving 9 bases not matched to a gene. The CDR3 is 16 amino acids. The CDR3, as DNA: TGCAGTGCTAGAGAAGGTGGCGGGAGGGCCTCAGAGACCCAGTACTTC. Translating gives CSAREGGGRASETQYF.

This clonotype showed up just a few times. The gene calls are TRBV20-1 and TRBJ2-3, with D unclear. Per the germline V gene, CDR1 is DFQATT and CDR2 is SNEGSKA (reference sequence). V lost 4 bases and J 8 bases, leaving 16 bases between the germline ends. The CDR3 is made up of 13 amino acids. As DNA, the CDR3 is TGCAGTGCTAAAGGCCCCACGGTAGCTACGCAGTATTTT. Amino acids: CSAKGPTVATQYF.

V gene TRBV6-2 or TRBV6-3 combines with J gene TRBJ1-2; tentatively, D is TRBD1 (5 bases). The V gene lost 7 bases and the J gene lost 4 bases, with 16 bases spanning the gap. Germline V gene data show CDR1 as MNHEY and CDR2 as SVGEGT. The CDR3 has 14 amino acids. The CDR3 sequence is CASTGGARAYGYTF. CDR3 DNA sequence: TGTGCCAGCACTGGGGGAGCAAGGGCCTATGGCTACACCTTC.

The genes are TRBV6-5 and TRBJ1-1; D is ambiguous. Germline assignment: CDR1 MNHEY and CDR2 SVGAGI. V was trimmed by 2 bases and J by 1 base, leaving 8 bases between them. The CDR3 consists of 14 residues. The chain's CDR3 is CASSYVVGNTEAFF. DNA for the CDR3: TGTGCCAGCAGTTACGTCGTTGGGAACACTGAAGCTTTCTTT.

The CDR3 region has the DNA TGTGCCAGCAGTTCCGGACGACTAGCGGGAGTCGATGAGCAGTTCTTC. This encodes CASSSGRLAGVDEQFF. The chain uses TRBV27 and TRBJ2-5, with 12 bases identical to TRBD2. The J call is in doubt because the DNA end fits TRBJ2-1 better. Germline V gene sequence: CDR1 MNHEY, CDR2 SMNVEV (reference sequence). The CDR3 sequence is 16 residues long.

This clonotype was observed many times. This chain connects TRBV12-3 or TRBV12-4 to TRBJ1-1; D gene uncertain. There are 15 residues in the CDR3. Deletions cut 5 bases from V and 1 base from J, with 14 bases between. The CDR3 region is CASSIPWQQNTEAFF. The DNA for the CDR3 is TGTGCCAGCAGTATTCCGTGGCAGCAGAACACTGAAGCTTTCTTT.